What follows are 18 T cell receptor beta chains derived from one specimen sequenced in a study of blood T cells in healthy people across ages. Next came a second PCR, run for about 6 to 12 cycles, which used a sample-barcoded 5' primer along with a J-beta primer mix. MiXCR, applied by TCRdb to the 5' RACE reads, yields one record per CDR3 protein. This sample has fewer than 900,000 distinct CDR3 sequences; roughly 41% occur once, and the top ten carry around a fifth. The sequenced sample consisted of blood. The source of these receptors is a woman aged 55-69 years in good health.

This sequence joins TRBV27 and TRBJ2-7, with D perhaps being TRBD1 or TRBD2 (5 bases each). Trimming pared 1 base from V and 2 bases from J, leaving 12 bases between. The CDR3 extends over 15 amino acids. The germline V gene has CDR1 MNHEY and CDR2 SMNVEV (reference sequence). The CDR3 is CASSLWGPGTYEQYF. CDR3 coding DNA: TGTGCCAGCAGTTTATGGGGACCGGGAACCTACGAGCAGTACTTC.

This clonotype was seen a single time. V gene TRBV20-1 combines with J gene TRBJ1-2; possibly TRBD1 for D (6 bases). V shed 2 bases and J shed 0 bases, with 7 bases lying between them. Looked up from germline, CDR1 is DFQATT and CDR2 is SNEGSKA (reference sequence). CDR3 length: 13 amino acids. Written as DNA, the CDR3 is TGCAGTGCTAGAAAGGGGGCTAACTATGGCTACACCTTC. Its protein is CSARKGANYGYTF.

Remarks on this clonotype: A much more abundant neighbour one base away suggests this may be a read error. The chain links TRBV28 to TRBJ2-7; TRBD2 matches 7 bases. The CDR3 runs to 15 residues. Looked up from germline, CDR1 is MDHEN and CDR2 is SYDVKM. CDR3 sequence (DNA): TGTGTCAGCAGTTTCGCGGCGGGAGTTACCTACGAGCAGTACTTC. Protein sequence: CVSSFAAGVTYEQYF.

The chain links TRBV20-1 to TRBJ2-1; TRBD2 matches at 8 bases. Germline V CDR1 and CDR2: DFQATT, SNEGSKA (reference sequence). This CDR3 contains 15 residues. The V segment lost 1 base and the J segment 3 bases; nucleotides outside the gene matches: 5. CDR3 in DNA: TGCAGTGCTAGAGCCTCAGCGGGAGTCTACAATGAGCAGTTCTTC. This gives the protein CSARASAGVYNEQFF.

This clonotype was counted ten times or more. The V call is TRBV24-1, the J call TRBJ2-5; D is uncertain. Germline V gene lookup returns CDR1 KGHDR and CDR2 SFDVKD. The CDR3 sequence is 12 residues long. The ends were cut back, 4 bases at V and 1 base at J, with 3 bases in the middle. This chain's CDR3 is CATSDPQETQYF. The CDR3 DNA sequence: TGTGCCACCAGTGACCCCCAAGAGACCCAGTACTTC.

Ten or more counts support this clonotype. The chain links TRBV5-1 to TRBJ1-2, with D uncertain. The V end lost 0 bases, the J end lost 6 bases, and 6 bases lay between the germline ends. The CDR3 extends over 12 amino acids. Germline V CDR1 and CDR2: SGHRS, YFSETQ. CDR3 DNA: TGCGCCAGCAGCTTGGCAGAAGATGGCTACACCTTC. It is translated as CASSLAEDGYTF.

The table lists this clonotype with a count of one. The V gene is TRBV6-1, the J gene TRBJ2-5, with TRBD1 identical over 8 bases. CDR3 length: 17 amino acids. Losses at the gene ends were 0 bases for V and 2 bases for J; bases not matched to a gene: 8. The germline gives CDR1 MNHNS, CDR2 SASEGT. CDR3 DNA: TGTGCCAGCAGTGAAGCCCACCGGACAGGGTTTCAAGAGACCCAGTACTTC. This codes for CASSEAHRTGFQETQYF.

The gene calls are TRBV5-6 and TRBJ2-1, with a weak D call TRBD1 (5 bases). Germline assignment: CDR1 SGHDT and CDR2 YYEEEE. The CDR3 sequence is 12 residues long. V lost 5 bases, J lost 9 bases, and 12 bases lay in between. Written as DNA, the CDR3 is TGTGCCAGCAGAGAACAGGTCGGTGAGCAGTTCTTC. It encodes CASREQVGEQFF.

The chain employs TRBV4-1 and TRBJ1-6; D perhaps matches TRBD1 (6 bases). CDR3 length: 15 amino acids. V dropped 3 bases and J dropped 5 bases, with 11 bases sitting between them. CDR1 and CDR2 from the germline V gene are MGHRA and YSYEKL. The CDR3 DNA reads TGCGCCAGCAGCCACGACAGGAATAATAATTCACCCCTCCACTTT. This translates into CASSHDRNNNSPLHF.

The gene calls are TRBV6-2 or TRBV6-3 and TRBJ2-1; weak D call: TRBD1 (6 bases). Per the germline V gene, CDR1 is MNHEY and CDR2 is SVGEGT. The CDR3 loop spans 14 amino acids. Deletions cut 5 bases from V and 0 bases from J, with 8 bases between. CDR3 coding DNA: TGTGCCAGCAGTAGACAGGACTCCTACAATGAGCAGTTCTTC. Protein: CASSRQDSYNEQFF.

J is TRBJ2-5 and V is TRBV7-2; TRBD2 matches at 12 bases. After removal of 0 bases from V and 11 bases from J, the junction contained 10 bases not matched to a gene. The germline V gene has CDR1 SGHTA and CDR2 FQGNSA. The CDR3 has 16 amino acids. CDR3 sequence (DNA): TGTGCCAGCAGCTTAGCGCCCGGACTAGCGGGACTAGAGCAGTACTTC. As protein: CASSLAPGLAGLEQYF.

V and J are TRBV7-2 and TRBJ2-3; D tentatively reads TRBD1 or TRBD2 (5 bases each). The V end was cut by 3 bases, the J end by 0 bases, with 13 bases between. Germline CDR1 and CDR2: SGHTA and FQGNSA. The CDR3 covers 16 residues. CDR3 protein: CTSSLWGSSSTDTQYF. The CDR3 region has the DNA TGTACCAGCAGCTTGTGGGGGAGTAGTAGCACAGATACGCAGTATTTT.

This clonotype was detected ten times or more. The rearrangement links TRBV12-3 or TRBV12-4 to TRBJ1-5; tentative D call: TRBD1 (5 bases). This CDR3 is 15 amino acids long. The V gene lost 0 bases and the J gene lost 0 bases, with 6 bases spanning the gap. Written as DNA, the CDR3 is TGTGCCAGCAGTTTAGCGGGGGATAGCAATCAGCCCCAGCATTTT. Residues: CASSLAGDSNQPQHF.

CDR3 loop: CSARRVALYNEQYF. The CDR3 nucleotides read TGCAGTGCTAGGCGGGTAGCTTTATACAATGAGCAGTACTTC. The chain has TRBV20-1 and TRBJ2-1; a weak D match, TRBD2 (5 bases). The DNA end lines up better with TRBJ2-7; the J call may be wrong. Germline V gene sequence: CDR1 DFQATT, CDR2 SNEGSKA (reference sequence). The CDR3 is made up of 14 amino acids.

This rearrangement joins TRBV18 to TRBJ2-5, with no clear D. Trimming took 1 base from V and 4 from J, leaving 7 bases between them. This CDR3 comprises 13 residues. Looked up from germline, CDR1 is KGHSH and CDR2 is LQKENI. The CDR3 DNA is TGTGCCAGCTCACCACTAGTAGCAGAGACCCAGTACTTC. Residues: CASSPLVAETQYF.

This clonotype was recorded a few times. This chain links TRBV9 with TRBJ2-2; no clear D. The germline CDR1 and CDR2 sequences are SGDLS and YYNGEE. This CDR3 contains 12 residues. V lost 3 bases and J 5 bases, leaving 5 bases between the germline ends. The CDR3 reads CASSAFTGELFF. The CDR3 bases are TGTGCCAGCAGCGCGTTTACCGGGGAGCTGTTTTTT.

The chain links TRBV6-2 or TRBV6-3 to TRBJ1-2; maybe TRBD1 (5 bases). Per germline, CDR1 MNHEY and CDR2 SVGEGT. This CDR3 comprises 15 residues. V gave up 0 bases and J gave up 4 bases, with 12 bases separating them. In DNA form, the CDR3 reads TGTGCCAGCAGTTACTCGACAGTCCGCCTCTATGGCTACACCTTC. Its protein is CASSYSTVRLYGYTF.

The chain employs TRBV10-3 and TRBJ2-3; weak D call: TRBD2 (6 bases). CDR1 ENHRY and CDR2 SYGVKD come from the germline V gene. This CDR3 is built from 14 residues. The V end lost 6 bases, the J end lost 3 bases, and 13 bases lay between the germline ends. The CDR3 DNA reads TGTGCCATCAGGGCGGACTACGCAACAGATACGCAGTATTTT. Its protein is CAIRADYATDTQYF.